The next 28 T cell receptor beta chains were all read from a single sample in a study of blood T cell repertoires in COVID-19. Profiled with immunoSEQ multiplex PCR; TCRdb holds only in-frame clones, not every one. The repertoire holds more than 100,000 clones, with about 88% as singletons. Sequencing used peripheral blood. The receptor set was obtained from a woman older than 75 with acute or convalescent COVID-19.

The chain links TRBV5-8 to TRBJ2-7, with 9 bases aligning to TRBD1. Per germline, CDR1 SGHTS and CDR2 YDEGEE. Trimming at V came to 2 bases and at J to 4 bases, leaving 10 bases not matched to a gene. The CDR3 extends over 16 amino acids. This chain's CDR3 is CASSFGQGFYLYEQYF. In nucleotides, the CDR3 is TGTGCCAGCAGCTTTGGACAGGGGTTTTATCTTTACGAGCAGTACTTC.

This chain's CDR3 is CASGLGQGPYNEQFF. Written as DNA, the CDR3 is TGTGCTAGTGGTTTGGGGCAGGGCCCCTACAATGAGCAGTTCTTC. The rearrangement joins TRBV12-5 to TRBJ2-1; D is possibly TRBD1 (5 bases). In germline, CDR1 is LGHNT, CDR2 FRNRAP. The V end lost 1 base, the J end lost 2 bases, and 9 bases lay between the germline ends. The CDR3 has 15 residues. The whole variable domain, remainder taken from reference TRBV12-5 and TRBJ2-1, is DARVTQTPRHKVTEMGQEVTMRCQPILGHNTVFWYRQTMMQGLELLAYFRNRAPLDDSGMPKDRFSAEMPDATLATLKIQPSEPRDSAVYFCASGLGQGPYNEQFFGPGTRLTVL.

The chain couples TRBV6-5 to TRBJ2-7, with 10 bases matching TRBD1. CDR1 and CDR2 (germline): MNHEY, SVGAGI. Trimming removed 7 bases from V and 3 bases from J; junction bases left unmatched: 9. This CDR3 has 15 residues. The CDR3 sequence: CASKGAGTGDYEQYF. The CDR3 DNA reads as TGTGCCAGCAAGGGGGCCGGGACAGGGGACTACGAGCAGTACTTC.

CDR3 sequence reads: CASSLAVVTDSGANVLTF. In DNA form, the CDR3 reads TGTGCCAGCAGCTTAGCGGTAGTTACCGACTCTGGGGCCAACGTCCTGACTTTC. This chain joins TRBV7-8 and TRBJ2-6; D is unresolved. In germline, CDR1 is SGHVS, CDR2 FQNEAQ. V lost 0 bases and J 0 bases, leaving 12 bases between the germline ends. The length of the CDR3 is 18 residues.

The chain is built from TRBV6-2 or TRBV6-3 and TRBJ1-2; weak D call: TRBD1 (5 bases). The germline gives CDR1 MNHEY, CDR2 SVGEGT. CDR3 length equals 13 residues. V was pared by 3 bases and J by 4 bases, with 9 bases between. The CDR3 reads CASSYDGGYGYTF. The CDR3 region has the DNA TGTGCCAGCAGTTATGACGGGGGCTATGGCTACACCTTC.

Written as DNA, the CDR3 is TGTGCCAGCAGCTTGTCTAGAAGACCAAATGAAAAACTGTTTTTT. Encoded protein: CASSLSRRPNEKLFF. J is TRBJ1-4 and V is TRBV5-6, with unresolved D. The CDR3 extends over 15 amino acids. The V end was cut by 1 base, the J end by 5 bases, with 12 bases between. Germline V gives CDR1 SGHDT, CDR2 YYEEEE.

The rearrangement links TRBV7-9 to TRBJ2-7; 11 nucleotides match TRBD2. Germline-derived CDR1 and CDR2 are SEHNR and FQNEAQ (reference sequence). V was pared by 3 bases and J by 3 bases, with 7 bases of the junction left unmatched. This CDR3 has 16 residues. CDR3 in DNA: TGTGCCAGCAGCTTTAGTAGCGGGAGGGCCGTCTACGAGCAGTACTTC. Its protein product is CASSFSSGRAVYEQYF. Full variable domain (remainder filled in from reference TRBV7-9 and TRBJ2-7): DTGVSQNPRHKITKRGQNVTFRCDPISEHNRLYWYRQTLGQGPEFLTYFQNEAQLEKSRLLSDRFSAERPKGSFSTLEIQRTEQGDSAMYLCASSFSSGRAVYEQYFGPGTRLTVT.

The V gene is TRBV6-1, the J gene TRBJ2-7, with 9 bases identical to TRBD1. Trimming removed 3 bases from V and 7 bases from J; junction bases left unmatched: 10. Per the germline V gene, CDR1 is MNHNS and CDR2 is SASEGT. The CDR3 totals 15 residues. CDR3 region: CASSDVGTGIREQYF. The DNA of the CDR3 is TGTGCCAGCAGTGACGTTGGGACAGGGATAAGGGAGCAGTACTTC.

The CDR3 bases are TGTGCCAGCAGTTACTTGGGACTAGCGGAATCTCGGTACAATGAGCAGTTCTTC. It is translated as CASSYLGLAESRYNEQFF. This rearrangement joins TRBV6-2 or TRBV6-3 to TRBJ2-1, with TRBD2 identical over 11 bases. Germline loops: CDR1 MNHEY, CDR2 SVGEGT. This CDR3 contains 18 residues. J lost 4 bases, V lost 1 base, and 9 bases had no gene match.

This clone was seen a few times. V usage is TRBV15 and J usage is TRBJ2-6; 10 positions match TRBD1. The germline V gene has CDR1 LNHNV and CDR2 YYDKDF (reference sequence). Losses at the gene ends were 0 bases for V and 2 bases for J; bases not matched to a gene: 7. This CDR3 region has 19 residues. CDR3 sequence (DNA): TGTGCCACCAGCAGAGATCGACAGGGGGCGTCCCCTGGGGCCAACGTCCTGACTTTC. It encodes CATSRDRQGASPGANVLTF.

This rearrangement joins TRBV5-1 to TRBJ2-7; 9 nucleotides align to TRBD2. With 2 bases clipped from V and 0 bases from J, the junction kept 6 bases outside the gene matches. The CDR3 covers 16 residues. Germline loops: CDR1 SGHRS, CDR2 YFSETQ. The CDR3: CASSFRARGGSYEQYF. The CDR3 DNA sequence: TGCGCCAGCAGCTTCAGAGCGCGGGGGGGCTCCTACGAGCAGTACTTC. Drawing the rest from reference TRBV5-1 and TRBJ2-7, the complete variable domain is KAGVTQTPRYLIKTRGQQVTLSCSPISGHRSVSWYQQTPGQGLQFLFEYFSETQRNKGNFPGRFSGRQFSNSRSEMNVSTLELGDSALYLCASSFRARGGSYEQYFGPGTRLTVT.

This chain uses TRBV7-2 with TRBJ2-1; tentatively, D is TRBD2 (5 bases). The V gene lost 1 base and the J gene lost 2 bases, with 15 bases spanning the gap. This CDR3 is built from 17 residues. Germline CDR1 reads SGHTA; CDR2 reads FQGNSA. The CDR3 DNA reads as TGTGCCAGCAGCTTAGGTGGGAGTTTTGGCACCTACAATGAGCAGTTCTTC. It specifies CASSLGGSFGTYNEQFF.

This clone was found once. The chain carries TRBV20-1 and TRBJ1-5; 8 bases align to TRBD1. Trimming at V came to 3 bases and at J to 3 bases, leaving 7 bases not matched to a gene. This CDR3 has 15 amino acids. Germline assignment: CDR1 DFQATT and CDR2 SNEGSKA (reference sequence). CDR3 protein: CSASPGTGDNQPQHF. In DNA form, the CDR3 reads TGCAGTGCTAGTCCCGGGACAGGAGACAATCAGCCCCAGCATTTT.

The chain is built from TRBV15 and TRBJ2-7; 11 nucleotides match TRBD2. Per the germline V gene, CDR1 is LNHNV and CDR2 is YYDKDF (reference sequence). Losses at the gene ends were 5 bases for V and 0 bases for J; bases not matched to a gene: 6. The CDR3 has 16 amino acids. In DNA form, the CDR3 reads TGTGCCACCAGCGCCAGACTAGCGGGAAGCTCCTACGAGCAGTACTTC. Protein product: CATSARLAGSSYEQYF.

This clone occurred once. V gene TRBV5-6 combines with J gene TRBJ2-2, with 7 nucleotides matching TRBD1. V was pared by 0 bases and J by 2 bases, with 4 bases of the junction left unmatched. Germline V gene lookup returns CDR1 SGHDT and CDR2 YYEEEE. CDR3 length: 16 residues. The CDR3 region has the DNA TGTGCCAGCAGCTTGGATAAGGGGGCTAACACCGGGGAGCTGTTTTTT. Translated, it gives CASSLDKGANTGELFF.

The chain couples TRBV19 to TRBJ1-2; the D is unclear. CDR3 size: 14 residues. V was cut by 6 bases and J by 4 bases, with 15 bases left in between. Germline V CDR1 and CDR2: LNHDA, SQIVND (reference sequence). The CDR3 nucleotides are TGTGCCAGTAGGCATGGGAGGGCGGGCTATGGCTACACCTTC. It translates to CASRHGRAGYGYTF.

In its sample, this clone was seen once. One end of the junction does not line up with germline, which may come from a read error. The chain carries TRBV11-2 and TRBJ1-2, with a possible D match to TRBD1 (5 bases). The CDR3 is 15 residues long. The germline V gene has CDR1 SGHAT and CDR2 FQNNGV. In DNA, the CDR3 is TGTGCCAGCAGCCCCATGGGCACAGGTCTTGATGGCCACACCTTC. This sequence encodes CASSPMGTGLDGHTF.

This clone was picked up one time. The chain links TRBV4-2 to TRBJ1-1; 8 bases are shared with TRBD1. Looked up from germline, CDR1 is LGHNA and CDR2 is YNFKEQ. Trimming took 4 bases from V and 0 from J; bases not matched to a gene: 1. The CDR3 runs to 14 residues. CDR3 residues: CASSPDRVNTEAFF. In DNA form, the CDR3 reads TGTGCCAGCAGCCCGGACAGGGTGAACACTGAAGCTTTCTTT.

This rearrangement joins TRBV7-2 to TRBJ2-1, with 9 bases that match TRBD2. This CDR3 spans 15 amino acids. Germline trimming cut 1 base from V and 7 bases from J; bases unmatched to any gene: 5. Germline values: CDR1 SGHTA, CDR2 FQGNSA. CDR3 nucleotides: TGTGCCAGCAGCTTAGGCGGGGGGGCAAGGAATGAGCAGTTCTTC. This sequence encodes CASSLGGGARNEQFF.

J is TRBJ2-3 and V is TRBV6-6; D unclear. V was cut by 5 bases and J by 1 base, with 10 bases left in between. CDR3 length: 14 residues. Germline CDR1 MNHNY, CDR2 SVGAGI (reference sequence). CDR3 in amino acids: CASSDTLGTDTQYF. CDR3 DNA sequence: TGTGCCAGCAGTGACACGCTGGGCACAGATACGCAGTATTTT.

There are a few counts of this clone. The chain couples TRBV6-5 to TRBJ1-4; 9 bases are a match to TRBD1. Germline assignment: CDR1 MNHEY and CDR2 SVGAGI. V lost 6 bases and J lost 4; bases outside the gene matches: 0. The CDR3 covers 13 residues. CDR3 nucleotides: TGTGCCAGCAGGGGACAGGGTAATGAAAAACTGTTTTTT. As protein: CASRGQGNEKLFF.

The chain joins TRBV19 to TRBJ2-7; D gene ambiguous. The CDR3 contains 13 residues. The V end lost 6 bases, the J end lost 4 bases, and 13 bases lay between the germline ends. The germline V gene encodes CDR1 LNHDA and CDR2 SQIVND (reference sequence). This chain's CDR3 is CASRGAGPYEQYF. The CDR3, as DNA: TGTGCCAGTAGAGGCGCAGGTCCTTACGAGCAGTACTTC.

This clone has only one observation. V usage is TRBV11-3 and J usage is TRBJ2-3, with 9 bases fitting TRBD2. The CDR3 runs 14 residues. With 1 base clipped from V and 6 bases from J, the junction kept 2 bases outside the gene matches. Germline CDR1 reads SGHNT; CDR2 reads YENEEA. CDR3: CASSLVGTSDTQYF. The CDR3 DNA reads as TGTGCCAGCAGCTTAGTGGGGACTAGCGATACGCAGTATTTT.

This clone was seen once. The chain employs TRBV19 and TRBJ1-1; D is unresolved. The CDR3 is made up of 15 amino acids. Trimming took 4 bases from V and 1 from J, leaving 13 bases between them. CDR1 and CDR2 (germline): LNHDA, SQIVND (reference sequence). This CDR3 reads CASSRREVRNTEAFF. The CDR3 DNA reads as TGTGCCAGTAGTAGGCGGGAGGTTCGGAACACTGAAGCTTTCTTT.

This clone was counted between two and nine times. This chain links TRBV6-6 with TRBJ1-5, with D tentatively TRBD1 (6 bases). V lost 7 bases to trimming and J lost 5 bases, with 21 bases between them. This CDR3 region has 16 residues. In germline, CDR1 is MNHNY, CDR2 SVGAGI (reference sequence). CDR3 region: CASTELGHSVYQPQHF. In DNA form, the CDR3 reads TGTGCCAGCACCGAACTGGGACACAGCGTTTATCAGCCCCAGCATTTT.

A remark on this clone: Other DNA sequences from this sample encode an identical CDR3 as well. The chain recombines TRBV18 with TRBJ2-1, with no clear D. Trimming pared 2 bases from V and 5 bases from J, leaving 7 bases between. Germline CDR1 and CDR2: KGHSH and LQKENI. The CDR3 loop spans 13 amino acids. The CDR3 is CASSPGLNNEQFF. CDR3 nucleotides: TGTGCCAGCTCACCAGGGCTAAACAATGAGCAGTTCTTC.

V gene TRBV5-1 combines with J gene TRBJ2-7, with a possible D match to TRBD1 (6 bases). This CDR3 has 16 residues. The germline V and J ends were trimmed by 0 bases and 5 bases, with 18 bases remaining between them. CDR1 SGHRS and CDR2 YFSETQ come from the germline V gene. The CDR3 sequence: CASSLALNRDLNEQYF. The CDR3 DNA is TGCGCCAGCAGCTTGGCCTTAAACAGGGATCTCAACGAGCAGTACTTC. The full variable domain, rest sourced from reference TRBV5-1 and TRBJ2-7, is KAGVTQTPRYLIKTRGQQVTLSCSPISGHRSVSWYQQTPGQGLQFLFEYFSETQRNKGNFPGRFSGRQFSNSRSEMNVSTLELGDSALYLCASSLALNRDLNEQYFGPGTRLTVT.

This chain joins TRBV7-9 and TRBJ2-3; 7 bases are shared with TRBD1. The CDR3 loop spans 15 amino acids. CDR1 is SEHNR and CDR2 is FQNEAQ in the germline V gene (reference sequence). V shed 5 bases, J shed 0 bases, and the junction held 5 bases outside the gene matches. CDR3 sequence reads: CASSITGDSTDTQYF. The CDR3 DNA is TGTGCCAGCAGCATTACAGGGGACAGCACAGATACGCAGTATTTT.